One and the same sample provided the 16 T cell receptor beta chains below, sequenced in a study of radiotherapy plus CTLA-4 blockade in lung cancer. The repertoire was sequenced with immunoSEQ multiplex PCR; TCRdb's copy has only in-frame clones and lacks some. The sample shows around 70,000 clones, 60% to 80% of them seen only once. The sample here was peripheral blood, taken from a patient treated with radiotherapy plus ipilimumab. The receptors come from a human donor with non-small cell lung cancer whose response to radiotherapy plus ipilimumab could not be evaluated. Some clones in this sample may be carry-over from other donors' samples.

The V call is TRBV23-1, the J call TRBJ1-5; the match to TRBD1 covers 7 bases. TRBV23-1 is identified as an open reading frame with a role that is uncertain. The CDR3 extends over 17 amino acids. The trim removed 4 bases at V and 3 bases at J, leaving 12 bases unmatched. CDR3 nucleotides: TGCGCCAGCAGTCCAATTTGGGACAGCCGATCCAATCAGCCCCAGCATTTT. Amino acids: CASSPIWDSRSNQPQHF.

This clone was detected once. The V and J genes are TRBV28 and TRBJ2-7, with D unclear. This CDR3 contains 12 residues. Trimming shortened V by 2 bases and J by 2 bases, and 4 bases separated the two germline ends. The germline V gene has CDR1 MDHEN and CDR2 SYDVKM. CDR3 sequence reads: CASSLPAYEQYF. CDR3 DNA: TGTGCCAGCAGTTTACCTGCCTACGAGCAGTACTTC.

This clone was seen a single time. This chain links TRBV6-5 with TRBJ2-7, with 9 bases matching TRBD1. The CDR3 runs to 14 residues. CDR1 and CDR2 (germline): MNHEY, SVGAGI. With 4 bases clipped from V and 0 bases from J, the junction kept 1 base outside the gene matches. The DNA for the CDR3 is TGTGCCAGCAGTTGGACAGGGGCCTCCTACGAGCAGTACTTC. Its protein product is CASSWTGASYEQYF.

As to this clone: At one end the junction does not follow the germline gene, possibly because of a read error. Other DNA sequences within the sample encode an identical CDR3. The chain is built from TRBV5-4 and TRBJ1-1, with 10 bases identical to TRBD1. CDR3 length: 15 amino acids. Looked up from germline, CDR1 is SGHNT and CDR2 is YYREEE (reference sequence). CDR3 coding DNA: TGTGCTAGCAGCCAAGATCGGACAGGGGGAACTGAAGCTTTCTTT. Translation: CASSQDRTGGTEAFF.

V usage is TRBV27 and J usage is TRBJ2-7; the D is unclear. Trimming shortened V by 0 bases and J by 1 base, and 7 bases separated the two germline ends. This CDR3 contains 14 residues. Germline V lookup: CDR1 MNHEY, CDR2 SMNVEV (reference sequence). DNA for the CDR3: TGTGCCAGCAGTTTATCCGGGTCTTCCTACGAGCAGTACTTC. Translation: CASSLSGSSYEQYF.

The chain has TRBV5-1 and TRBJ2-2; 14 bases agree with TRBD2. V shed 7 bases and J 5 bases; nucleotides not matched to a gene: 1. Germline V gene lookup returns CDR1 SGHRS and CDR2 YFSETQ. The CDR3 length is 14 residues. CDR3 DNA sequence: TGCGCCAGCCGGACTAGCGGGGGGACCGGGGAGCTGTTTTTT. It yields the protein CASRTSGGTGELFF.

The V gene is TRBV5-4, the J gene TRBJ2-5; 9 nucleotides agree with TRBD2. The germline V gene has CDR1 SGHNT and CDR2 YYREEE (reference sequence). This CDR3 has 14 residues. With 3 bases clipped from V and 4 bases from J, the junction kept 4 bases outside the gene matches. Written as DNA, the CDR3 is TGTGCCAGCAGCTCTAGCGGGGTTGGAGAGACCCAGTACTTC. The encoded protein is CASSSSGVGETQYF.

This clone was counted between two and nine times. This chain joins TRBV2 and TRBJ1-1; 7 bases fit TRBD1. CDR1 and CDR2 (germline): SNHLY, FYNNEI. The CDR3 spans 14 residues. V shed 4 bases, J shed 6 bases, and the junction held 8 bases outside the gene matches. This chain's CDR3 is CASSGRTGDAEAFF. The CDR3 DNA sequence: TGTGCCAGCAGTGGGAGAACAGGGGACGCTGAAGCTTTCTTT.

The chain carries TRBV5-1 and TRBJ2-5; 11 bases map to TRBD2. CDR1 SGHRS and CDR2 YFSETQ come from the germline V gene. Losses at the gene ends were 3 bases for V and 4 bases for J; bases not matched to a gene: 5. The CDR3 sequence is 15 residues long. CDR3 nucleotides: TGCGCCAGCAGCTACGCCGGGACTAGCGGAGAGACCCAGTACTTC. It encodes CASSYAGTSGETQYF.

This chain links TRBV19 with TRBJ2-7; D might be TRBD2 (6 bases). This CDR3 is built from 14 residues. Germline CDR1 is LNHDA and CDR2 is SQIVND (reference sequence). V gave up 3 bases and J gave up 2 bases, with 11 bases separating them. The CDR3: CASSIGGSTYEQYF. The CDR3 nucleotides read TGTGCCAGTAGTATTGGGGGGTCCACCTACGAGCAGTACTTC. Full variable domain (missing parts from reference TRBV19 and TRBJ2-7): DGGITQSPKYLFRKEGQNVTLSCEQNLNHDAMYWYRQDPGQGLRLIYYSQIVNDFQKGDIAEGYSVSREKKESFPLTVTSAQKNPTAFYLCASSIGGSTYEQYFGPGTRLTVT.

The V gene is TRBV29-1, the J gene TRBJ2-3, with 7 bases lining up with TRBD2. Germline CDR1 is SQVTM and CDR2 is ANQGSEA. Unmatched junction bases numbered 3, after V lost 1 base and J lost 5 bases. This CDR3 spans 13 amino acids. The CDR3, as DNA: TGCAGCGTTGAAGTCCGCGGGGGAGATACGCAGTATTTT. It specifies CSVEVRGGDTQYF.

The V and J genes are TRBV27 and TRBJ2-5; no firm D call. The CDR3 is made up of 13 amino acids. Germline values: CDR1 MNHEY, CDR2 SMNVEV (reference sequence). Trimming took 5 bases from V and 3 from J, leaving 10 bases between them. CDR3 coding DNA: TGTGCCAGCAGTCGACACCGAGAAGAGACCCAGTACTTC. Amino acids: CASSRHREETQYF.

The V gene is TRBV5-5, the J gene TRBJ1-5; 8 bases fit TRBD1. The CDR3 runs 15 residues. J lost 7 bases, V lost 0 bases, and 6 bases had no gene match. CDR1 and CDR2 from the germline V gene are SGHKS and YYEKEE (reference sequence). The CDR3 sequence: CASSLEWTGIQPQHF. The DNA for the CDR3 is TGTGCCAGCAGCTTGGAATGGACAGGGATCCAGCCCCAGCATTTT.

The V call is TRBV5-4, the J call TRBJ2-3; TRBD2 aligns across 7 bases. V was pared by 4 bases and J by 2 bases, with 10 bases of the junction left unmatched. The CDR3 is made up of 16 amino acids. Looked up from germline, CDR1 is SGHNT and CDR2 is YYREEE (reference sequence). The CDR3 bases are TGTGCCAGCAGCCCCCGGAGCGGGGCGAACACAGATACGCAGTATTTT. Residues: CASSPRSGANTDTQYF.

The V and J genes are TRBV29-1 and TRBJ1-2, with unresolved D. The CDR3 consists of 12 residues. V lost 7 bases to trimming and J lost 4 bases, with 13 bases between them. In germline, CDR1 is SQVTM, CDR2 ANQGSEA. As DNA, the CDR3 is TGCAGCGGTAGTGATCCCTCCTATGGCTACACCTTC. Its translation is CSGSDPSYGYTF.

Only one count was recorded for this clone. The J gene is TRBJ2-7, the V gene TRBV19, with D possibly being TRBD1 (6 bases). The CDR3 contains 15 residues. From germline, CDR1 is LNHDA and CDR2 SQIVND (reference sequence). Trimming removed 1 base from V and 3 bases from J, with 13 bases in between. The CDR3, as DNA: TGTGCCAGTAGTATAGTGGGAACAGGGAACTACGAGCAGTACTTC. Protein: CASSIVGTGNYEQYF.